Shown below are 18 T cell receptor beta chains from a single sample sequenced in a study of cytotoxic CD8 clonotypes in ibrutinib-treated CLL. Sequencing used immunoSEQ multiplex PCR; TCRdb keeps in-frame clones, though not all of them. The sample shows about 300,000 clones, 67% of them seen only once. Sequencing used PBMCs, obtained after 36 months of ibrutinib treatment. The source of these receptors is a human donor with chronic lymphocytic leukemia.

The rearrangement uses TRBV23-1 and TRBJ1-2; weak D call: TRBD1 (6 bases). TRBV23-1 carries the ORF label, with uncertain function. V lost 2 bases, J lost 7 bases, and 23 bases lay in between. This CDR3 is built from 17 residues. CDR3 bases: TGCGCCAGCAGTCAAAATACAGGGTTAGCGGGAAGAGGTGGCTACACCTTC. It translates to CASSQNTGLAGRGGYTF.

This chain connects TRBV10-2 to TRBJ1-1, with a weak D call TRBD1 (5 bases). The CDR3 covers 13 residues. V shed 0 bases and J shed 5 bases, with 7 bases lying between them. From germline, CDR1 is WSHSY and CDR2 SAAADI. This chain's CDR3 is CASSESGGTEAFF. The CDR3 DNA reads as TGCGCCAGCAGTGAGTCGGGGGGTACTGAAGCTTTCTTT.

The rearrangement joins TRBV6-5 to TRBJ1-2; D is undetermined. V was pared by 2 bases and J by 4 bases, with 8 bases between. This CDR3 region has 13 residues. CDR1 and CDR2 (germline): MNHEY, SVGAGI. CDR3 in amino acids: CASSYRAVYGYTF. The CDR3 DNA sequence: TGTGCCAGCAGTTACAGGGCCGTCTATGGCTACACCTTC.

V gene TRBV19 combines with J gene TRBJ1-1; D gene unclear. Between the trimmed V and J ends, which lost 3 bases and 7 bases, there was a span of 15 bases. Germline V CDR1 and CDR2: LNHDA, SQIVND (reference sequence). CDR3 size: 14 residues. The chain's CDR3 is CASSIAAGFYEAFF. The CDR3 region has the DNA TGTGCCAGTAGTATCGCGGCAGGCTTCTATGAAGCTTTCTTT.

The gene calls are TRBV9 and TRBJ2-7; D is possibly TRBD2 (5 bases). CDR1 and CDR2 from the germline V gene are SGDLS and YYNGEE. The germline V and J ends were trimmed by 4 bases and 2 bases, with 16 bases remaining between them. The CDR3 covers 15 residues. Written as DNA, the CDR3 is TGTGCCAGCAGCCCCTCGGGGTGGGTCCCCTACGAGCAGTACTTC. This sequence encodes CASSPSGWVPYEQYF.

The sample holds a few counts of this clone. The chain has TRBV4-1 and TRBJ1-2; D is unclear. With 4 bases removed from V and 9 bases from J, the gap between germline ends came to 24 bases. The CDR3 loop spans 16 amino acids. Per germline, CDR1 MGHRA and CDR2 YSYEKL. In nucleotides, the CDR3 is TGCGCCAGCAGCCCCCGAGGAGTTGTCGGGAGGAATCGCTACACCTTC. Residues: CASSPRGVVGRNRYTF.

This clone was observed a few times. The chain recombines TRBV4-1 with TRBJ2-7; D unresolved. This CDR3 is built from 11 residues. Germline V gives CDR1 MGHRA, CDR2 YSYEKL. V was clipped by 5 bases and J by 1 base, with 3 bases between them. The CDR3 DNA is TGCGCCAGCAGCTCTTCCTACGAGCAGTACTTC. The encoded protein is CASSSSYEQYF.

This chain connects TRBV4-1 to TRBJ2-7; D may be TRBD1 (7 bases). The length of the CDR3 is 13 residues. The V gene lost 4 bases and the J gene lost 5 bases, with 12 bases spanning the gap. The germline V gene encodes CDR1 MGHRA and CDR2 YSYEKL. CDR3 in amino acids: CASSRRGADEQYF. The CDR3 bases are TGCGCCAGCAGCCGCAGGGGGGCGGACGAGCAGTACTTC.

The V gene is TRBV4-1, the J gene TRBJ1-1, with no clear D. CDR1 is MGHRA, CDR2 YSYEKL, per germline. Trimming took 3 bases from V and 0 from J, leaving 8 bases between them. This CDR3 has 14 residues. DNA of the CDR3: TGCGCCAGCAGCCAGGGGAGGATGAACACTGAAGCTTTCTTT. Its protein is CASSQGRMNTEAFF.

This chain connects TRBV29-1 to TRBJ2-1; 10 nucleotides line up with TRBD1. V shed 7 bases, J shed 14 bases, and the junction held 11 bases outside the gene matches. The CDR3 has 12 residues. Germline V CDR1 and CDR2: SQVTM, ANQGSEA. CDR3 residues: CSAEDRGVGEFF. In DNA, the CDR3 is TGCAGCGCCGAGGACAGGGGGGTTGGGGAGTTCTTC.

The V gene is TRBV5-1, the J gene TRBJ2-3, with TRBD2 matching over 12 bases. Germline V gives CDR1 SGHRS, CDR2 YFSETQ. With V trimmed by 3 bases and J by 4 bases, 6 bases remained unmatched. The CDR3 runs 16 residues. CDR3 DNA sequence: TGCGCCAGCAGCTCCCTAGCGGGGGGGCAGGCAGATACGCAGTATTTT. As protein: CASSSLAGGQADTQYF.

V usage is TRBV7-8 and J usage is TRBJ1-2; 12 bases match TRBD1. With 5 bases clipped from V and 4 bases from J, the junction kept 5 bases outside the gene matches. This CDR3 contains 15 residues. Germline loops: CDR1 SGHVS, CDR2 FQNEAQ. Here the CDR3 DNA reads TGTGCCAGCAGCCCGGGACAGGGGGCAGGCTATGGCTACACCTTC. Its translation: CASSPGQGAGYGYTF.

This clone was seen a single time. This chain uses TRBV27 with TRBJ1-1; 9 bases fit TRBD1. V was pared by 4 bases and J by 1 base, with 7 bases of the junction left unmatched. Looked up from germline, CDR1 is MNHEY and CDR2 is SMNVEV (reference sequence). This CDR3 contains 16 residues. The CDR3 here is CASSSDRGAWNTEAFF. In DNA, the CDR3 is TGTGCCAGCAGTTCGGACAGGGGCGCATGGAACACTGAAGCTTTCTTT.

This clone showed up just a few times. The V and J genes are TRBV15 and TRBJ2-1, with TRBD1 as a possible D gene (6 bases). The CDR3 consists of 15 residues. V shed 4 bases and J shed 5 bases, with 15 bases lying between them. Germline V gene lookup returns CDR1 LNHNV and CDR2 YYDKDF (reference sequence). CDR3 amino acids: CATSKGDIDHNEQFF. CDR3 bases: TGTGCCACCAGCAAGGGGGACATCGATCACAATGAGCAGTTCTTC.

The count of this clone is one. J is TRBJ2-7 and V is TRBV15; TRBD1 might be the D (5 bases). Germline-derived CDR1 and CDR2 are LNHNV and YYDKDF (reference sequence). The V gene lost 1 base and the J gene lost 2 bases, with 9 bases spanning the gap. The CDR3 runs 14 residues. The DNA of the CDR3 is TGTGCCACCAGCAGAGTGGAGACAGCCTACGAGCAGTACTTC. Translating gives CATSRVETAYEQYF.

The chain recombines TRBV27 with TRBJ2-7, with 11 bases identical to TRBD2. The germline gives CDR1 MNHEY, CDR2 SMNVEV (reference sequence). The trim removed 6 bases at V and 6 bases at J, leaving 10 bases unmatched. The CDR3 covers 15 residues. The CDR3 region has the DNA TGTGCCAGCAGCTCTCGACTAGCGGGATTTTCCGAGCAGTACTTC. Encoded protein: CASSSRLAGFSEQYF.

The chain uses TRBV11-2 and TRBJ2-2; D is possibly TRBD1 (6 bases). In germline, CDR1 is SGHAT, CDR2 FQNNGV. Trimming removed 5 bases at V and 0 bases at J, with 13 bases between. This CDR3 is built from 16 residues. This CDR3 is CASSPPRTANTGELFF. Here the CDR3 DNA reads TGTGCCAGCAGCCCCCCTCGGACAGCGAACACCGGGGAGCTGTTTTTT.

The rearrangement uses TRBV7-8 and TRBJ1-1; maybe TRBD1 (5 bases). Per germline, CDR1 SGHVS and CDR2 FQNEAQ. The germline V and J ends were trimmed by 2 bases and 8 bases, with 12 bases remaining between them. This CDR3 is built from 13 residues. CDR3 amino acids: CASSLLGPLEAFF. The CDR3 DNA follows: TGTGCCAGCAGCTTACTGGGACCTCTGGAAGCTTTCTTT.